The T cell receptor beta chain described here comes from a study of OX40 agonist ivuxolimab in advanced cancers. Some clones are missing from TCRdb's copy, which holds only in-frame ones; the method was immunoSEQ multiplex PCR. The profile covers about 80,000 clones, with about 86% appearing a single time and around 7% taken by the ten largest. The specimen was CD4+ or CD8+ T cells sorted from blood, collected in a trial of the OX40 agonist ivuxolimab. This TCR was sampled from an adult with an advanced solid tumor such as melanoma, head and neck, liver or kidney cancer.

CDR3 DNA sequence: TGTGCCAGCAGTTACCTAGGAACCACTCAAGAGACCCAGTACTTC. Its translation: CASSYLGTTQETQYF. This chain links TRBV9 with TRBJ2-5; no firm D call. The germline V and J ends were trimmed by 5 bases and 2 bases, with 16 bases remaining between them. Germline V gene data show CDR1 as SGDLS and CDR2 as YYNGEE. The CDR3 runs to 15 residues.